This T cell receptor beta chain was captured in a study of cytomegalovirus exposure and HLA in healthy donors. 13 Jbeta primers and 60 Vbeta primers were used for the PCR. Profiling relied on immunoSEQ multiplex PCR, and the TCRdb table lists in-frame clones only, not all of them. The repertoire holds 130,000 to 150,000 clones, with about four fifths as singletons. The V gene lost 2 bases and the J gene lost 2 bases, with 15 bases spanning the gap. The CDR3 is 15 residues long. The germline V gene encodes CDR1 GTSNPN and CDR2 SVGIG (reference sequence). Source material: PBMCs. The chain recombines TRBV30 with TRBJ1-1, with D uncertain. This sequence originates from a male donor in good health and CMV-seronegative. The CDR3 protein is CAWSPSGLRNTEAFF. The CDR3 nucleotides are TGTGCCTGGAGTCCGTCCGGACTGAGAAACACTGAAGCTTTCTTT.